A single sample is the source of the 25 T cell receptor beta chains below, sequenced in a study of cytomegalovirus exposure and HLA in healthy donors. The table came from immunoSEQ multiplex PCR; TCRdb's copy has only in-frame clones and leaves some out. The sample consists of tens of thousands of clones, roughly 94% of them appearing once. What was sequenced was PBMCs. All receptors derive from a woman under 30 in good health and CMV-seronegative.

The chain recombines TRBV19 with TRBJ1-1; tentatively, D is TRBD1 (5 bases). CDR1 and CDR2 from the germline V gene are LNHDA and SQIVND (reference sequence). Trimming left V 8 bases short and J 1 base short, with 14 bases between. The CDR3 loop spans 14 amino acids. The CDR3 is CASSTLDRNTEAFF. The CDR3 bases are TGTGCCAGTTCGACCTTAGACAGGAACACTGAAGCTTTCTTT.

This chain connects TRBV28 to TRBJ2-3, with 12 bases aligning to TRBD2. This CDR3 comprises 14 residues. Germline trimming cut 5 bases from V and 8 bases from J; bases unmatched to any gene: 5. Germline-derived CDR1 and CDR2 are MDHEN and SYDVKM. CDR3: CASSLRLAGVTQYF. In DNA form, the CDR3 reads TGTGCCAGCAGTCTAAGACTAGCGGGAGTTACGCAGTATTTT.

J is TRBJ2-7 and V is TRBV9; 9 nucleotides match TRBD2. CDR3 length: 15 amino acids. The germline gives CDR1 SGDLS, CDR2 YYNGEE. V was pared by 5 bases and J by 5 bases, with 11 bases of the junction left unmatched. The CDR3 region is CASSAGGTLLHEQYF. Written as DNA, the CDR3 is TGTGCCAGCAGTGCGGGGGGGACGCTCCTACACGAGCAGTACTTC.

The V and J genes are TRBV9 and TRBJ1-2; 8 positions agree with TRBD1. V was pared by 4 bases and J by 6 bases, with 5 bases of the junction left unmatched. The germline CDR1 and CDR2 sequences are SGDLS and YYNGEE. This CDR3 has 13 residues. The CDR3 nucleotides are TGTGCCAGCAGCCTCCGACAGGGGCATGGCTACACCTTC. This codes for CASSLRQGHGYTF.

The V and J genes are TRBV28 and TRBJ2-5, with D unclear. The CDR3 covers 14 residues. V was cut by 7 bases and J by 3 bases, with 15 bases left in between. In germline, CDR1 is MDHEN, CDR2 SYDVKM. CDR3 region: CASKESGNKETQYF. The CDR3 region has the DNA TGTGCCAGCAAAGAGTCAGGAAATAAAGAGACCCAGTACTTC.

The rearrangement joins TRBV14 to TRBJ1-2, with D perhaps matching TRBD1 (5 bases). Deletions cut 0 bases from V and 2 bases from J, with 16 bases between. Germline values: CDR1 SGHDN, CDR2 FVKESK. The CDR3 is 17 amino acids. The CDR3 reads CASSQEFGGTLNYGYTF. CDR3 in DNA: TGTGCCAGCAGCCAAGAATTCGGGGGAACCTTAAACTATGGCTACACCTTC.

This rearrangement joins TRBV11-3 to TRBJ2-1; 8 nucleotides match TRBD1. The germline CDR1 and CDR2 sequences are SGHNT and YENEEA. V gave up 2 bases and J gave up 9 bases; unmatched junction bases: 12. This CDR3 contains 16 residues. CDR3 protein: CASSLTWARGLSEQFF. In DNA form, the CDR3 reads TGTGCCAGCAGCTTAACATGGGCCAGGGGGCTTAGTGAGCAGTTCTTC.

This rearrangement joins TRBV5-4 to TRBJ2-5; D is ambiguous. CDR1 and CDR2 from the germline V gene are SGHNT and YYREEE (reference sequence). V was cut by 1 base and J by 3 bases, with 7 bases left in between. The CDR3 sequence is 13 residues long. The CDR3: CASSLLLEETQYF. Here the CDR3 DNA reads TGTGCCAGCAGCTTGCTTCTTGAAGAGACCCAGTACTTC.

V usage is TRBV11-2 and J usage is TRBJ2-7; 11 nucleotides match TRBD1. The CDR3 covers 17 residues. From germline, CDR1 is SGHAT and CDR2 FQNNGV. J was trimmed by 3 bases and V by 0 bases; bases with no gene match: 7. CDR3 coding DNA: TGTGCCAGCAGCTTAGATTCCTGGGACAGGGGGGTCTACGAGCAGTACTTC. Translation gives CASSLDSWDRGVYEQYF. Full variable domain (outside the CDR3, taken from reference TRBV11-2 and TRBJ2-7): EAGVAQSPRYKIIEKRQSVAFWCNPISGHATLYWYQQILGQGPKLLIQFQNNGVVDDSQLPKDRFSAERLKGVDSTLKIQPAKLEDSAVYLCASSLDSWDRGVYEQYFGPGTRLTVT.

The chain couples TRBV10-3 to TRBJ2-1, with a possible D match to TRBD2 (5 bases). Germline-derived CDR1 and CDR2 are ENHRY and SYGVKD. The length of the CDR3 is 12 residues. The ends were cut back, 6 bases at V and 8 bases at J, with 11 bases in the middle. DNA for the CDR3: TGTGCCATCAGCGCGGGCCCCGATGAGCAGTTCTTC. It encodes CAISAGPDEQFF.

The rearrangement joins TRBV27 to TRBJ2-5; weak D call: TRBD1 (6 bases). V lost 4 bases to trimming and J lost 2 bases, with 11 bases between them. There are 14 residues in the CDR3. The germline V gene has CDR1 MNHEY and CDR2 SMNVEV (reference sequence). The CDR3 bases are TGTGCCAGCAGTTCCTACAGGGCGCAAGAGACCCAGTACTTC. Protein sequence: CASSSYRAQETQYF.

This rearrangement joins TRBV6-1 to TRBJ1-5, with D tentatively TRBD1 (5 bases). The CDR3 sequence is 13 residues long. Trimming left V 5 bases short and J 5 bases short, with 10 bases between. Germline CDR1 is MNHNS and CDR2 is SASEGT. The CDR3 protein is CASSREGYQPQHF. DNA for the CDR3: TGTGCCAGCAGTAGGGAGGGGTATCAGCCCCAGCATTTT.

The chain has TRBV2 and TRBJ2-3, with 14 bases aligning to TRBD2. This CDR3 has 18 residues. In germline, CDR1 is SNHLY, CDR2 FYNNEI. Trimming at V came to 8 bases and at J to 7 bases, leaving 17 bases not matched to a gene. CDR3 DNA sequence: TGTGCCAGCTTCGGGACAGTTCAGGGACTAGCGGGAGAGAATACGCAGTATTTT. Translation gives CASFGTVQGLAGENTQYF.

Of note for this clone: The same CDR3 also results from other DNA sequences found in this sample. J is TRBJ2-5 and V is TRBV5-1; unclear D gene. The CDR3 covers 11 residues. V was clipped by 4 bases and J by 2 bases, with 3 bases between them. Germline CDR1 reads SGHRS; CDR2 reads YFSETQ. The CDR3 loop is CASSLQETQYF. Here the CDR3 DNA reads TGCGCCAGCAGCCTACAAGAGACCCAGTACTTC.

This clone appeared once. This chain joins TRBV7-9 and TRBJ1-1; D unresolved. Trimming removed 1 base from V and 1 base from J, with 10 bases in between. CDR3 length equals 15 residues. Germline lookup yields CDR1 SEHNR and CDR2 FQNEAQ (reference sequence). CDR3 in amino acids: CASSLDGQKNTEAFF. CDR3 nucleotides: TGTGCCAGCAGCTTAGATGGCCAAAAGAACACTGAAGCTTTCTTT.

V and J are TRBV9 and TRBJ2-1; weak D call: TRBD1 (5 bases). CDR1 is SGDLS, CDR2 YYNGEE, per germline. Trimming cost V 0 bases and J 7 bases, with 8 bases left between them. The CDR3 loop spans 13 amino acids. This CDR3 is CASSVGGRNEQFF. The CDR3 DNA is TGTGCCAGCAGCGTAGGGGGCCGTAATGAGCAGTTCTTC.

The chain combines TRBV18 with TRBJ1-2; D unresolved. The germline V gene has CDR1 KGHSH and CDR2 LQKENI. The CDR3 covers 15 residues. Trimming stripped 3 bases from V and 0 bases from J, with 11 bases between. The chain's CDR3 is CASSPPSLANYGYTF. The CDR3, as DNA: TGTGCCAGCTCACCCCCAAGCTTAGCTAACTATGGCTACACCTTC.

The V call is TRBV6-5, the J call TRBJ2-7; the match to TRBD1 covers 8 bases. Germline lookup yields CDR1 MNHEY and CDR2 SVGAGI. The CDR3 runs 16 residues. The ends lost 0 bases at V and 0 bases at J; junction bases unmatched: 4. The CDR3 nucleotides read TGTGCCAGCAGTTACTCTTCCGGGACAGGCTCCTACGAGCAGTACTTC. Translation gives CASSYSSGTGSYEQYF.

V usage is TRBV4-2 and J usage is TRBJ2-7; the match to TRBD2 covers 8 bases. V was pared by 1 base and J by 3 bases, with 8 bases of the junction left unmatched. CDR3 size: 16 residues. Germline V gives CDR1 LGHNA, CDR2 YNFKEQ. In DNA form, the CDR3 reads TGTGCCAGCAGCCAAGGCGAGCGGGGGCGCTTCTACGAGCAGTACTTC. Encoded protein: CASSQGERGRFYEQYF.

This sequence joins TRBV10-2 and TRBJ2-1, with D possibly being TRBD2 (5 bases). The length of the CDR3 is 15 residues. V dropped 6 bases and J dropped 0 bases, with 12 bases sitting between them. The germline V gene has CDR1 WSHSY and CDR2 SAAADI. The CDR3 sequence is CASSAGLSSYNEQFF. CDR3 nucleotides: TGCGCCAGCAGCGCTGGACTTAGCTCCTACAATGAGCAGTTCTTC.

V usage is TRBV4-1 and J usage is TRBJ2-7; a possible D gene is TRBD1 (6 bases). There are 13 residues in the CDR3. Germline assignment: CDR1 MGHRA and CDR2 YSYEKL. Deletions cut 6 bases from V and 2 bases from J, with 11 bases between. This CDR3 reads CASSRDRPYEQYF. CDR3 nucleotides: TGCGCCAGCAGTCGCGACAGGCCCTACGAGCAGTACTTC.

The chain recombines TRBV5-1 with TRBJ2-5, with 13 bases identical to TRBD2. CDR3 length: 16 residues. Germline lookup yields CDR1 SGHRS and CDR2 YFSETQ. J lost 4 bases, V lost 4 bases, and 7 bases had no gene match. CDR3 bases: TGCGCCAGCAGCACTGGACTAGCGGGAGATGGAGAGACCCAGTACTTC. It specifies CASSTGLAGDGETQYF. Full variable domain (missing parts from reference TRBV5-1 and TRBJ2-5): KAGVTQTPRYLIKTRGQQVTLSCSPISGHRSVSWYQQTPGQGLQFLFEYFSETQRNKGNFPGRFSGRQFSNSRSEMNVSTLELGDSALYLCASSTGLAGDGETQYFGPGTRLLVL.

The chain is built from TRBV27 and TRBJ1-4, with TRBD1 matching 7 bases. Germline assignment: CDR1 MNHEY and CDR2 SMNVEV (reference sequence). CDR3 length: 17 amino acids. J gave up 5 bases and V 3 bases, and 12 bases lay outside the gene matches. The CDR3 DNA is TGTGCCAGCAGTTTGACCGGGACAGAAGTTCCAAATGAAAAACTGTTTTTT. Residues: CASSLTGTEVPNEKLFF.

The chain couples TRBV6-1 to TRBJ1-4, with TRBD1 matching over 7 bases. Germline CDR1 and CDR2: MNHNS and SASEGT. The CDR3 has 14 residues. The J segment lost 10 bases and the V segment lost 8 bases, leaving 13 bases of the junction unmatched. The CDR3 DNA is TGTGCCAGCGCCTCTGGCACAGGGGTCGGAAAACTGTTTTTT. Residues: CASASGTGVGKLFF.

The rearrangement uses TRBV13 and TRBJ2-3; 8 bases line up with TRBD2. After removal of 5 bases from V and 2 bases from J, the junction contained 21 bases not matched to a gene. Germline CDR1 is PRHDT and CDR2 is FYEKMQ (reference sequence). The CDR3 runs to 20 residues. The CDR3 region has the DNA TGTGCCAGCAGCCCCCAGTTTCCGGGGGGGACTAAGTTACACACAGATACGCAGTATTTT. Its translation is CASSPQFPGGTKLHTDTQYF.